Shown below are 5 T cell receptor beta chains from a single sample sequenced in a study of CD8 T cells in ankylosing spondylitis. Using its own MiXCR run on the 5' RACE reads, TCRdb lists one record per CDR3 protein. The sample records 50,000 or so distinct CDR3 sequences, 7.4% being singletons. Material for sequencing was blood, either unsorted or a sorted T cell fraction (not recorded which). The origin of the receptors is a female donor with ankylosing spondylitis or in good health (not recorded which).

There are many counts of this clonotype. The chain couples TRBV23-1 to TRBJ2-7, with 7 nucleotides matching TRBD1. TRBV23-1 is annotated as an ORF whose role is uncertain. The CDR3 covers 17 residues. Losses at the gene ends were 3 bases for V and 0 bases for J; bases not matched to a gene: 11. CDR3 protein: CASSQGQPSLSSYEQYF. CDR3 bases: TGCGCCAGCAGTCAGGGACAGCCGTCACTGAGCTCCTACGAGCAGTACTTC.

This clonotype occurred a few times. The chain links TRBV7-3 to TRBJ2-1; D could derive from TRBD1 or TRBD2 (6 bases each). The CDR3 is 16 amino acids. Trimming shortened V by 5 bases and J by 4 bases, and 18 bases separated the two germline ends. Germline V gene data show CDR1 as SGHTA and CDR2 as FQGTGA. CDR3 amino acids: CASSLGGGGQYNEQFF. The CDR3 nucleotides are TGTGCCAGCAGCCTAGGGGGAGGCGGTCAGTACAATGAGCAGTTCTTC.

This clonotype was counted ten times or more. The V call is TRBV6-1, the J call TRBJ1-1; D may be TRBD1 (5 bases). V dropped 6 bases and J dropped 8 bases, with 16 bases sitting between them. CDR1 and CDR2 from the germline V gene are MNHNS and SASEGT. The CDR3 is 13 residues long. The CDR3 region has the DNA TGTGCCAGCAGCCTACCGGGACGCCGAGAAGCTTTCTTT. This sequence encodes CASSLPGRREAFF.

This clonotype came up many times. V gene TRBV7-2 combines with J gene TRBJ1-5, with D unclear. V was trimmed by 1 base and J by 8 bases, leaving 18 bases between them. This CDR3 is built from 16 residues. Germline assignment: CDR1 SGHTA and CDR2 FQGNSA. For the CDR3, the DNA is TGTGCCAGCAGCTTAGTTGGCCCGCCGACGGACGAGCCCCAGCATTTT. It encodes CASSLVGPPTDEPQHF. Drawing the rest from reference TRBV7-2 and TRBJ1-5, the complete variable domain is GAGVSQSPSNKVTEKGKDVELRCDPISGHTALYWYRQSLGQGLEFLIYFQGNSAPDKSGLPSDRFSAERTGGSVSTLTIQRTQQEDSAVYLCASSLVGPPTDEPQHFGDGTRLSIL.

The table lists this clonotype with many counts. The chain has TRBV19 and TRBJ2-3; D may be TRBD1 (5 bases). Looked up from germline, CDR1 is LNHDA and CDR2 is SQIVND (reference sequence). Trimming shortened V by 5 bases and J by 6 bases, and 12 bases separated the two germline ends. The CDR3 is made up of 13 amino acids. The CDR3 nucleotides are TGTGCCAGTAGTCCCAGGGTTGGCGATACGCAGTATTTT. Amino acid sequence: CASSPRVGDTQYF.